This T cell receptor (beta chain) was found in a study of T-cell memory formation after mild COVID-19. As for the study in general: TCR clusters were mostly donor specific.

In this sample, this clonotype turned up a few times. What it binds is unknown. Study-level points and caveats: Contracting clones localized mainly to CM and EM when CD4+ and mainly to EMRA when CD8+. That cross-reactive memory joined was suggested by some responding clones appearing in pre-infection memory. Researchers could not confirm that second-wave clones peaking on day 37 targeted SARS-CoV-2.

TCRdb reprocessed the 5' RACE reads via MiXCR and lists one record per CDR3 protein. The data hold roughly 43,000 distinct CDR3 sequences, with 8.5% to 10% observed a single time. The germline CDR1 and CDR2 sequences are MNHEY and SMNVEV (reference sequence). The V gene end was trimmed by 7 bases and the J gene end by 5 bases; junction bases not matched to a gene: 8. The CDR3 loop spans 14 amino acids. The sequence was obtained from an adult woman who had mild COVID-19 (a few samples of this study predate the infection). Cell type and time point are not known. The sample comprised PBMCs or a T cell subset sorted from them (not recorded which). The J gene is TRBJ2-3, the V gene TRBV27; 8 bases align to TRBD2. The CDR3 protein is CASTRGGRIDTQYF. Written as DNA, the CDR3 is TGTGCCAGCACCCGGGGGGGCCGAATAGATACGCAGTATTTT.